The rows below give T cell receptor beta chains drawn from one sample of a study of T cell responses to AZD1222 COVID-19 vaccine. Libraries were prepared by immunoSEQ multiplex PCR; TCRdb keeps only in-frame clonotypes and omits some of them. The table includes about 120,000 clones, around 89% detected once. The sample here was peripheral blood, taken 28 days after the second AZD1222 dose. Receptors originate from an adult who received the AZD1222 COVID-19 vaccine. Both conserved end residues are part of each CDR3. Fields, in order: V gene, J gene, CDR3 length, D gene, CDR3 protein, CDR3 DNA. The D gene is left open where the match is weak.

V gene: TRBV19; J gene: TRBJ1-6; CDR3 length: 13; D gene: -; CDR3 protein: CASSIKVLSPLHF; CDR3 DNA: TGTGCCAGTAGTATAAAAGTCCTCTCACCCCTCCACTTT
V gene: TRBV19; J gene: TRBJ2-1; CDR3 length: 21; D gene: TRBD2; CDR3 protein: CASVFPLASGGTESSYNEQFF; CDR3 DNA: TGTGCCAGTGTCTTCCCCCTTGCTAGCGGGGGGACTGAGAGCTCCTACAATGAGCAGTTCTTC
V gene: TRBV10-2; J gene: TRBJ1-2; CDR3 length: 14; D gene: -; CDR3 protein: CATRRVQGAYGYTF; CDR3 DNA: TGCGCCACCCGTCGAGTACAGGGAGCCTATGGCTACACCTTC
V gene: TRBV28; J gene: TRBJ1-3; CDR3 length: 16; D gene: -; CDR3 protein: CASSSIPQAFRNTIYF; CDR3 DNA: TGTGCCAGCAGTTCTATTCCCCAGGCGTTCCGAAACACCATATATTTT
V gene: TRBV4-1; J gene: TRBJ2-1; CDR3 length: 17; D gene: -; CDR3 protein: CASSQDSTGRIYNEQFF; CDR3 DNA: TGCGCCAGCAGCCAAGATAGCACGGGAAGGATCTACAATGAGCAGTTCTTC
V gene: TRBV5-4; J gene: TRBJ2-7; CDR3 length: 15; D gene: TRBD2; CDR3 protein: CASSLVPGGTYEQYF; CDR3 DNA: TGTGCCAGCAGCTTGGTCCCGGGAGGGACCTACGAGCAGTACTTC
V gene: TRBV27; J gene: TRBJ2-7; CDR3 length: 13; D gene: -; CDR3 protein: CASRLLGTYEQYF; CDR3 DNA: TGTGCCAGCAGACTCCTCGGGACCTACGAGCAGTACTTC
V gene: TRBV6-5; J gene: TRBJ2-7; CDR3 length: 14; D gene: -; CDR3 protein: CASRRPGSPYEQYF; CDR3 DNA: TGTGCCAGCAGGAGACCGGGATCTCCCTACGAGCAGTACTTC
V gene: TRBV25-1; J gene: TRBJ2-1; CDR3 length: 12; D gene: -; CDR3 protein: CASSGNGGEQFF; CDR3 DNA: TGTGCCAGCAGTGGGAATGGGGGGGAGCAGTTCTTC
V gene: TRBV5-1; J gene: TRBJ2-5; CDR3 length: 13; D gene: -; CDR3 protein: CASSDRTQETQYF; CDR3 DNA: TGCGCCAGCAGCGATAGGACCCAAGAGACCCAGTACTTC
V gene: TRBV4-1; J gene: TRBJ2-1; CDR3 length: 17; D gene: -; CDR3 protein: CASSQDLAGGSYNEQFF; CDR3 DNA: TGCGCCAGCAGCCAAGATCTCGCCGGGGGCTCCTACAATGAGCAGTTCTTC